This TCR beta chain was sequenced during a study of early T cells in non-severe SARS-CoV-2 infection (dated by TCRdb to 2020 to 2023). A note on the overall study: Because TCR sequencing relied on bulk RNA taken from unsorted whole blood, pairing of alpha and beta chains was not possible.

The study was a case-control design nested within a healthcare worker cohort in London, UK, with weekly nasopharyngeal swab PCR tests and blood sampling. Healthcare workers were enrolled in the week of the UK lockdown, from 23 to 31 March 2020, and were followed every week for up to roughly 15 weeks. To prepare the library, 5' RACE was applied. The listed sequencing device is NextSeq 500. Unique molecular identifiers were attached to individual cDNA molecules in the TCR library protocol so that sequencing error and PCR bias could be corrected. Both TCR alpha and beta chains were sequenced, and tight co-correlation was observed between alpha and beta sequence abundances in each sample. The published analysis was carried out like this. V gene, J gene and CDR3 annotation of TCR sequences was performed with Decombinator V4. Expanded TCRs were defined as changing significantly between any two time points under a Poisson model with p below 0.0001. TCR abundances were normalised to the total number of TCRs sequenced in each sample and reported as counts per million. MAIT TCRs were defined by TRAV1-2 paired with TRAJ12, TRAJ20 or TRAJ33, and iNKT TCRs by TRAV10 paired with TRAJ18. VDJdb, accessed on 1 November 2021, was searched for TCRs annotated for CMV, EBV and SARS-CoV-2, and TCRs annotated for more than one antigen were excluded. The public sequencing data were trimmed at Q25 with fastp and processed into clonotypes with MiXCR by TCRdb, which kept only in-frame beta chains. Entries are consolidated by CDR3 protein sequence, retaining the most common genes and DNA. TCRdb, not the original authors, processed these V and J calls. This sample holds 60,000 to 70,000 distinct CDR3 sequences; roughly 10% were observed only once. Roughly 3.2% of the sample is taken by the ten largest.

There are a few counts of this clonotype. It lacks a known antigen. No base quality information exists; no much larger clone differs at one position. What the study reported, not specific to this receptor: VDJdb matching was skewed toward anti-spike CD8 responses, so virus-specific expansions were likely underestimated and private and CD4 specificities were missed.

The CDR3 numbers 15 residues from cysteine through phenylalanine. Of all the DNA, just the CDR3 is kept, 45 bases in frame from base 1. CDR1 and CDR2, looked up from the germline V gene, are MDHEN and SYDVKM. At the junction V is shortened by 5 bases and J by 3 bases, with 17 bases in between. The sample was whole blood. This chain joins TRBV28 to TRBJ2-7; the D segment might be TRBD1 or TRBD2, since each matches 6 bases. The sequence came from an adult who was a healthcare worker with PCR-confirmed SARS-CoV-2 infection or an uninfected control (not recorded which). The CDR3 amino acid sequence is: CASSLRGAGFYEQYF. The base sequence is TGTGCCAGCAGTCTAAGGGGGGCAGGGTTCTACGAGCAGTACTTC. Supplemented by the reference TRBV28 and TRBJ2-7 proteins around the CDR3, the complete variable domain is DVKVTQSSRYLVKRTGEKVFLECVQDMDHENMFWYRQDPGLGLRLIYFSYDVKMKEKGDIPEGYSVSREKKERFSLILESASTNQTSMYLCASSLRGAGFYEQYFGPGTRLTVT.